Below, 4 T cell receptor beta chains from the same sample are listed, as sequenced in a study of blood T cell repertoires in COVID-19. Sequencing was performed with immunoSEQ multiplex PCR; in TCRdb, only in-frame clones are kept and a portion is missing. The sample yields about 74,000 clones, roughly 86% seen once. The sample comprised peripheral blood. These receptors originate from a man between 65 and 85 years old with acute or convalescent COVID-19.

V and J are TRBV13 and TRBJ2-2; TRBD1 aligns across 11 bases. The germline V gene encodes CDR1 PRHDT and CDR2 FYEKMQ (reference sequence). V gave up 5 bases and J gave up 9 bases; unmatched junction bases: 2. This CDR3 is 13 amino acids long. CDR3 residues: CASSRTGGRELFF. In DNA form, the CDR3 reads TGTGCCAGCAGCCGGACAGGGGGCCGGGAGCTGTTTTTT.

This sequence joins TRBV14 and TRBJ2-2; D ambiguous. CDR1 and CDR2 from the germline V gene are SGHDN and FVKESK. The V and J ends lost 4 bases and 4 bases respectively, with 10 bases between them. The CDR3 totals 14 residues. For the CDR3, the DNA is TGTGCCAGCAGCCCCCTCAGATTCACCGGGGAGCTGTTTTTT. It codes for CASSPLRFTGELFF. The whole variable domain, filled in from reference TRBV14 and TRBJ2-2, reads EAGVTQFPSHSVIEKGQTVTLRCDPISGHDNLYWYRRVMGKEIKFLLHFVKESKQDESGMPNNRFLAERTGGTYSTLKVQPAELEDSGVYFCASSPLRFTGELFFGEGSRLTVL.

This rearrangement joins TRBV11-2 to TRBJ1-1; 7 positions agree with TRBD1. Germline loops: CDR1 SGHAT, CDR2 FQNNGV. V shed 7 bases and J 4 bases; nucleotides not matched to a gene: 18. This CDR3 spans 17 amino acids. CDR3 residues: CASIRGGGRKGGTEAFF. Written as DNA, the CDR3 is TGTGCCAGCATTCGTGGAGGGGGCAGGAAGGGAGGCACTGAAGCTTTCTTT.

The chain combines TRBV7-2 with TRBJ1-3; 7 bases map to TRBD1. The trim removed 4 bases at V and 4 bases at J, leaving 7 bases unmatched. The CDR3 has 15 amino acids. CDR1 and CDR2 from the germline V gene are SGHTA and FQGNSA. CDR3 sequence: CASSSGTEGGNTIYF. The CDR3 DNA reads TGTGCCAGCAGCTCCGGGACAGAGGGAGGAAACACCATATATTTT.